The 31 T cell receptor beta chains below all came from one sample that was sequenced in a study of CD8+CD57+ T cells in acquired aplastic anemia. Patients picked for sequencing had shown CD8+CD57+ cell expansion detected by flow cytometry. Both TCR beta VDJ combination and CDR3 sequence profiling were carried out. Genomic DNA was the template for this profiling. Each CDR3 protein gets one entry after TCRdb re-called the reads with MiXCR. The top ten hold more than 0.85% of the sample, which has 180,000 or so distinct CDR3 sequences, about 45% seen once. The specimen sequenced was sorted CD4+, CD8+, or CD8+CD57+ T cells (not recorded which) from PBMCs. The receptors derive from a human donor with aplastic anemia.

This clonotype was observed many times. In DNA, the CDR3 is TGCAGTGCTTTGAGGACAGGGGTAAATCAGCCCCAGCATTTT. This encodes CSALRTGVNQPQHF. This chain connects TRBV20-1 to TRBJ1-5; 9 bases fit TRBD1. V shed 5 bases, J shed 4 bases, and the junction held 6 bases outside the gene matches. Germline values: CDR1 DFQATT, CDR2 SNEGSKA (reference sequence). This CDR3 is 14 amino acids long.

In its sample, this clonotype was seen a few times. The chain uses TRBV11-3 and TRBJ2-1, with D possibly being TRBD1 (5 bases). The germline gives CDR1 SGHNT, CDR2 YENEEA. This CDR3 has 17 residues. The V and J ends lost 0 bases and 7 bases respectively, with 19 bases between them. The CDR3 protein is CASSLEGWGREGNEQFF. DNA of the CDR3: TGTGCCAGCAGCTTAGAGGGTTGGGGCAGGGAAGGAAATGAGCAGTTCTTC.

The chain is built from TRBV5-4 and TRBJ1-3, with D unclear. The length of the CDR3 is 14 residues. Germline V gene sequence: CDR1 SGHNT, CDR2 YYREEE (reference sequence). V was pared by 9 bases and J by 0 bases, with 13 bases between. The CDR3 DNA is TGTGCCACGACGCGGGCGGACTCTGGAAACACCATATATTTT. This gives the protein CATTRADSGNTIYF. Supplemented by reference TRBV5-4 and TRBJ1-3, the full variable domain reads ETGVTQSPTHLIKTRGQQVTLRCSSQSGHNTVSWYQQALGQGPQFIFQYYREEENGRGNFPPRFSGLQFPNYSSELNVNALELDDSALYLCATTRADSGNTIYFGEGSWLTVV.

The chain couples TRBV29-1 to TRBJ2-2; tentative D call: TRBD1 (6 bases). The CDR3 runs to 14 residues. The V gene lost 5 bases and the J gene lost 4 bases, with 14 bases spanning the gap. Per the germline V gene, CDR1 is SQVTM and CDR2 is ANQGSEA. The CDR3 nucleotides are TGCAGCGTTAAGTCAGGGGCGAGCACCGGGGAGCTGTTTTTT. Amino acids: CSVKSGASTGELFF.

This rearrangement joins TRBV10-3 to TRBJ1-2, with TRBD1 matching 10 bases. Germline V gives CDR1 ENHRY, CDR2 SYGVKD. V shed 10 bases and J 3 bases; nucleotides not matched to a gene: 8. The CDR3 is 14 residues long. CDR3 nucleotide sequence: TGTGCCACCGAGACAGGGGGCGCGGACTATGGCTACACCTTC. Encoded protein: CATETGGADYGYTF.

This clonotype was observed at least ten times. V usage is TRBV24-1 and J usage is TRBJ2-5; the D is unclear. This CDR3 is built from 15 residues. The germline CDR1 and CDR2 sequences are KGHDR and SFDVKD. V was shortened by 4 bases and J by 3 bases, with 14 bases between the two germline ends. This CDR3 is CATSDPVAAEETQYF. For the CDR3, the DNA is TGTGCCACCAGTGACCCCGTTGCGGCAGAAGAGACCCAGTACTTC.

This clonotype was counted a few times. A much larger clone lies a single base off, so this may be a read error. The chain is built from TRBV11-1 and TRBJ2-1; possible D gene TRBD1, 6 bases. The CDR3 sequence is 17 residues long. Germline V lookup: CDR1 SGHAT, CDR2 FQDESV (reference sequence). CDR3 in DNA: TGTGTCAGCAGCCGATTCACCGGGACAAGCTCCTACAATGAGCAGTTCTTC. Amino acids: CVSSRFTGTSSYNEQFF.

This clonotype was counted a few times. This chain uses TRBV11-2 with TRBJ1-2, with 7 bases fitting TRBD1. V was clipped by 1 base and J by 8 bases; unmatched bases: 7. There are 14 residues in the CDR3. Germline-derived CDR1 and CDR2 are SGHAT and FQNNGV. The CDR3 DNA is TGTGCCAGCAGCTTAGGAGGAGGGGGCGCGGGCTACACCTTC. Protein: CASSLGGGGAGYTF. Filled out from reference TRBV11-2 and TRBJ1-2, the complete variable domain reads EAGVAQSPRYKIIEKRQSVAFWCNPISGHATLYWYQQILGQGPKLLIQFQNNGVVDDSQLPKDRFSAERLKGVDSTLKIQPAKLEDSAVYLCASSLGGGGAGYTFGSGTRLTVV.

The rearrangement uses TRBV10-3 and TRBJ1-4, with TRBD1 matching over 7 bases. J was trimmed by 7 bases and V by 6 bases; bases with no gene match: 5. The CDR3 extends over 13 amino acids. Per germline, CDR1 ENHRY and CDR2 SYGVKD. CDR3 nucleotides: TGTGCCATCAGCGACAGGGCTATTGAAAAACTGTTTTTT. Amino acids: CAISDRAIEKLFF.

The chain links TRBV7-6 to TRBJ2-2; D remains ambiguous. CDR3 length: 13 residues. Germline V lookup: CDR1 SGHVS, CDR2 FNYEAQ. The V end lost 5 bases, the J end lost 6 bases, and 10 bases lay between the germline ends. CDR3 region: CASSPSAPGELFF. CDR3 nucleotide sequence: TGTGCCAGCAGCCCCAGCGCCCCCGGGGAGCTGTTTTTT.

CDR3 DNA: TGTGCCAGCAGCTGGGGGCGGGGGACGGATGAGCAGTTCTTC. Translated: CASSWGRGTDEQFF. The V call is TRBV5-4, the J call TRBJ2-1, with D maybe TRBD2 (7 bases). Trimming removed 3 bases from V and 8 bases from J, with 15 bases in between. Germline V CDR1 and CDR2: SGHNT, YYREEE (reference sequence). The CDR3 totals 14 residues.

This clonotype has at least ten counts. This chain connects TRBV5-1 to TRBJ2-1; maybe TRBD2 (5 bases). The length of the CDR3 is 16 residues. V lost 0 bases and J 0 bases, leaving 10 bases between the germline ends. Germline loops: CDR1 SGHRS, CDR2 YFSETQ. CDR3 sequence: CASSLGGESSYNEQFF. The CDR3 nucleotides read TGCGCCAGCAGCTTGGGTGGGGAGAGCTCCTACAATGAGCAGTTCTTC.

This clonotype was counted many times. V and J are TRBV19 and TRBJ1-2, with TRBD1 matching over 7 bases. The CDR3 consists of 14 residues. The V segment lost 5 bases and the J segment 6 bases; nucleotides outside the gene matches: 9. Germline V gene data show CDR1 as LNHDA and CDR2 as SQIVND (reference sequence). The CDR3: CASSLGTAAHGYTF. The CDR3 nucleotides are TGTGCCAGTAGTCTCGGGACAGCAGCTCATGGCTACACCTTC.

This clonotype was seen a single time. V and J are TRBV29-1 and TRBJ1-1; D perhaps matches TRBD1 (5 bases). CDR1 is SQVTM, CDR2 ANQGSEA, per germline. There are 10 residues in the CDR3. Trimming took 3 bases from V and 8 from J, leaving 7 bases between them. The chain's CDR3 is CSVEGREAFF. The CDR3, as DNA: TGCAGCGTTGAGGGGCGGGAAGCTTTCTTT.

This clonotype was counted at least ten times. This chain links TRBV5-6 with TRBJ1-2; D unresolved. CDR1 is SGHDT, CDR2 YYEEEE, per germline. Trimming stripped 1 base from V and 4 bases from J, with 11 bases between. There are 14 residues in the CDR3. CDR3 amino acids: CASSLYPETYGYTF. The CDR3 region has the DNA TGTGCCAGCAGCTTGTATCCAGAAACCTATGGCTACACCTTC.

This clonotype was recorded at least ten times. The chain recombines TRBV2 with TRBJ2-7; D may be TRBD2 (6 bases). The V end was cut by 8 bases, the J end by 5 bases, with 13 bases between. CDR1 is SNHLY and CDR2 is FYNNEI in the germline V gene. CDR3 length equals 12 residues. CDR3 sequence (DNA): TGTGCCAGCCGGGAGCTCGGACACGAGCAGTACTTC. As protein: CASRELGHEQYF.

There are many counts of this clonotype. The chain uses TRBV7-9 and TRBJ1-2; no reliable D call. Germline loops: CDR1 SEHNR, CDR2 FQNEAQ (reference sequence). The CDR3 spans 14 residues. V shed 1 base and J shed 2 bases, with 8 bases lying between them. The CDR3 region has the DNA TGTGCCAGCAGCTTAGGAACAAGCAACTATGGCTACACCTTC. This encodes CASSLGTSNYGYTF.

This sequence joins TRBV2 and TRBJ1-6, with D tentatively TRBD1 (5 bases). Germline loops: CDR1 SNHLY, CDR2 FYNNEI. Trimming stripped 6 bases from V and 6 bases from J, with 15 bases between. The CDR3 totals 15 residues. As DNA, the CDR3 is TGTGCCAGCAGCCCCCGGGGGGGAGCTAATTCACCCCTCCACTTT. Translating gives CASSPRGGANSPLHF.

CDR3 coding DNA: TGTGCCAGCAGGACTAGCGGGGGATACCCCTACGAGCAGTACTTC. As protein: CASRTSGGYPYEQYF. This chain links TRBV2 with TRBJ2-7; 12 bases line up with TRBD2. The CDR3 is 15 residues long. Trimming cost V 6 bases and J 2 bases; bases outside gene matches: 5. Germline V lookup: CDR1 SNHLY, CDR2 FYNNEI.

This chain uses TRBV6-5 with TRBJ2-7; D might be TRBD2 (5 bases). CDR3 length: 14 residues. CDR1 is MNHEY, CDR2 SVGAGI, per germline. Between the trimmed V and J ends, which lost 3 bases and 2 bases, there was a span of 11 bases. In DNA, the CDR3 is TGTGCCAGCAGTTATTCTGGAGGTCCCTACGAGCAGTACTTC. Protein: CASSYSGGPYEQYF.

The chain couples TRBV5-1 to TRBJ2-3; D not resolved. The CDR3 sequence is 14 residues long. V gave up 2 bases and J gave up 2 bases, with 9 bases separating them. Per germline, CDR1 SGHRS and CDR2 YFSETQ. CDR3 sequence reads: CASSFRMSTDTQYF. Here the CDR3 DNA reads TGCGCCAGCAGCTTTAGGATGTCCACAGATACGCAGTATTTT.

The chain carries TRBV5-1 and TRBJ2-7; TRBD1 aligns across 7 bases. Germline trimming cut 0 bases from V and 4 bases from J; bases unmatched to any gene: 7. Germline V gene lookup returns CDR1 SGHRS and CDR2 YFSETQ. The CDR3 is made up of 15 amino acids. The CDR3, as DNA: TGCGCCAGCAGCTTGGGTCAGGGGGTTGGGTACGAGCAGTACTTC. It yields the protein CASSLGQGVGYEQYF.

This chain joins TRBV4-2 and TRBJ2-2; D remains ambiguous. Trimming took off 4 bases at V and 1 base at J, with 19 bases between the two ends. Germline-derived CDR1 and CDR2 are LGHNA and YNFKEQ. The CDR3 has 18 residues. CDR3 nucleotide sequence: TGTGCCAGCAGCCCCCTGGGCGACGGCCGAGGGAACACCGGGGAGCTGTTTTTT. Translated: CASSPLGDGRGNTGELFF.

This chain joins TRBV7-2 and TRBJ2-7, with a tentative D call TRBD1 (6 bases). V was cut by 9 bases and J by 6 bases, with 18 bases left in between. Germline assignment: CDR1 SGHTA and CDR2 FQGNSA. The CDR3 has 13 amino acids. The CDR3 DNA sequence: TGTGCCAGTAGTAGCCCACAGGGTCGCGAGCAGTACTTC. Protein sequence: CASSSPQGREQYF.

This clonotype was seen many times. V is TRBV29-1 and J is TRBJ1-2, with D possibly being TRBD1 (5 bases). The germline V and J ends were trimmed by 6 bases and 1 base, with 9 bases remaining between them. There are 12 residues in the CDR3. Looked up from germline, CDR1 is SQVTM and CDR2 is ANQGSEA. The chain's CDR3 is CSVRGSNYGYTF. DNA of the CDR3: TGCAGCGTGAGGGGCAGTAACTATGGCTACACCTTC.

Ten or more counts support this clonotype. The V and J genes are TRBV19 and TRBJ2-1; 10 positions match TRBD2. Germline CDR1 LNHDA, CDR2 SQIVND (reference sequence). The CDR3 totals 15 residues. J was trimmed by 7 bases and V by 8 bases; bases with no gene match: 11. CDR3 nucleotides: TGTGCCAGTGGGAAAGCGGGGGGGCCGGGTAATGAGCAGTTCTTC. Translated: CASGKAGGPGNEQFF.

This clonotype was seen ten or more times. The chain has TRBV4-1 and TRBJ1-1; D is uncertain. This CDR3 has 13 amino acids. Germline assignment: CDR1 MGHRA and CDR2 YSYEKL. The V end was cut by 3 bases, the J end by 3 bases, with 8 bases between. CDR3 residues: CASSQWEYTEAFF. CDR3 DNA sequence: TGCGCCAGCAGCCAGTGGGAGTACACTGAAGCTTTCTTT.

This clonotype was picked up a small number of times. The chain joins TRBV20-1 to TRBJ2-3; no clear D gene. CDR3 length: 17 amino acids. Germline CDR1 DFQATT, CDR2 SNEGSKA (reference sequence). V lost 0 bases to trimming and J lost 0 bases, with 16 bases between them. The CDR3 spells CSARDLGRDTSTDTQYF. CDR3 in DNA: TGCAGTGCTAGAGACCTCGGGCGAGATACTAGCACAGATACGCAGTATTTT.

This clonotype was counted many times. This chain links TRBV12-3 or TRBV12-4 with TRBJ1-5; 7 nucleotides agree with TRBD1. There are 12 residues in the CDR3. Losses at the gene ends were 6 bases for V and 5 bases for J; bases not matched to a gene: 1. The CDR3 loop reads CASSTGDQPQHF. In DNA form, the CDR3 reads TGTGCCAGCAGCACAGGGGATCAGCCCCAGCATTTT.

This clonotype has more than one count but fewer than ten. V is TRBV3-1 and J is TRBJ1-6; TRBD1 aligns across 7 bases. Trimming at V came to 3 bases and at J to 9 bases, leaving 11 bases not matched to a gene. CDR1 and CDR2 from the germline V gene are LGHDT and YNNKEL (reference sequence). The CDR3 runs 16 residues. Written as DNA, the CDR3 is TGTGCCAGCAGCCACCTGGCAGGGGGTTGGGGTTCACCCCTCCACTTT. This sequence encodes CASSHLAGGWGSPLHF. The full variable domain, its missing parts supplied by reference TRBV3-1 and TRBJ1-6, is DTAVSQTPKYLVTQMGNDKSIKCEQNLGHDTMYWYKQDSKKFLKIMFSYNNKELIINETVPNRFSPKSPDKAHLNLHINSLELGDSAVYFCASSHLAGGWGSPLHFGNGTRLTVT.

This clonotype was observed many times. The rearrangement links TRBV6-1 to TRBJ2-1, with 8 bases matching TRBD1. J gave up 2 bases and V 8 bases, and 2 bases lay outside the gene matches. This CDR3 region has 13 residues. CDR1 and CDR2 (germline): MNHNS, SASEGT. CDR3 loop: CASLQGAYNEQFF. As DNA, the CDR3 is TGTGCCAGCCTACAGGGGGCCTACAATGAGCAGTTCTTC.